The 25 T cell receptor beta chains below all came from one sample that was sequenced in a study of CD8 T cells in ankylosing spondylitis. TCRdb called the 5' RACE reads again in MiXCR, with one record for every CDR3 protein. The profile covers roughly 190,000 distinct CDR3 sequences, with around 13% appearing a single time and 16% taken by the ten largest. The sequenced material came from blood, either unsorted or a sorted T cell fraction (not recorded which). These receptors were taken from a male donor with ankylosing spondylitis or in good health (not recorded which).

CDR3 amino acids: CASSPYAGAGGETQYF. In nucleotides, the CDR3 is TGTGCCAGCAGCCCCTACGCGGGGGCTGGGGGAGAGACCCAGTACTTC. This sequence joins TRBV7-9 and TRBJ2-5; tentative D call: TRBD2 (7 bases). The V end was cut by 5 bases, the J end by 4 bases, with 20 bases between. The CDR3 sequence is 16 residues long. Germline values: CDR1 SEHNR, CDR2 FQNEAQ (reference sequence).

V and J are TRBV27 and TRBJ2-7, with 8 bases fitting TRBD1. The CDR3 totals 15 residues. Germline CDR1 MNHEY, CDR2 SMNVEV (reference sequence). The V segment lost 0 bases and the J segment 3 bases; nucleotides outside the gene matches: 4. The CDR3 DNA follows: TGTGCCAGCAGTTTATCGGAGACAGGGGACTACGAGCAGTACTTC. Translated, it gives CASSLSETGDYEQYF.

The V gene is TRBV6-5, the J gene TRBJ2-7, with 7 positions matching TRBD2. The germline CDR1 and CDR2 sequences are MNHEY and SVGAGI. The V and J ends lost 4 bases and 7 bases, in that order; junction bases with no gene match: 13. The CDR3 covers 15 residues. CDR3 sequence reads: CASSSRDYLTWEQYF. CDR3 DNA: TGTGCCAGCAGTTCCCGGGACTACCTGACTTGGGAGCAGTACTTC.

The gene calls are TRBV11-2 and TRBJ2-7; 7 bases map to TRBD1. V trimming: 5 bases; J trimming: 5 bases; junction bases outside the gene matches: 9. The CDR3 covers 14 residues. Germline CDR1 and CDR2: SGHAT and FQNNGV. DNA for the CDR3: TGTGCCAGCAGCCCACAGACAGGGCTGAACGAGCAGTACTTC. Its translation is CASSPQTGLNEQYF.

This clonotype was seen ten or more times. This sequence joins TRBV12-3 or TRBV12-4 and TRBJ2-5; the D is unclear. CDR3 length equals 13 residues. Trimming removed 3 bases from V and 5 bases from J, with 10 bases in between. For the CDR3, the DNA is TGTGCCAGCAGTTTTGCTGGCGCGGAGACCCAGTACTTC. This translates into CASSFAGAETQYF.

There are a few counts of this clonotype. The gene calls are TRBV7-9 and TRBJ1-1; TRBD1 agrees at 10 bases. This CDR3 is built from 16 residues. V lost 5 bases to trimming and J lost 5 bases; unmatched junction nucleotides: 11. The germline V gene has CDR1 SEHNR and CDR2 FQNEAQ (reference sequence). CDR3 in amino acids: CASSIRIPGQGTEAFF. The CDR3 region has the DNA TGTGCCAGCAGCATACGGATCCCGGGACAGGGGACTGAAGCTTTCTTT.

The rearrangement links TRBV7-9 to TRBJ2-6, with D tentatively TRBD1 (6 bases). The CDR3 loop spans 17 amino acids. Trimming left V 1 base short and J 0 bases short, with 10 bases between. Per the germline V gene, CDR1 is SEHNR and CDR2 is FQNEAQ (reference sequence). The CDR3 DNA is TGTGCCAGCAGCTTAGAAGGACAGAGCTCTGGGGCCAACGTCCTGACTTTC. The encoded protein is CASSLEGQSSGANVLTF.

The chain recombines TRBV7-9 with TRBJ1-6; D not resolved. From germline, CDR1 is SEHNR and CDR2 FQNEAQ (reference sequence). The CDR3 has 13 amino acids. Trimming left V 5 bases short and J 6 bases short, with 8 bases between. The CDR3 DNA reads TGTGCCAGCAGCCCCTCGGTTAATTCACCCCTCCACTTT. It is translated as CASSPSVNSPLHF.

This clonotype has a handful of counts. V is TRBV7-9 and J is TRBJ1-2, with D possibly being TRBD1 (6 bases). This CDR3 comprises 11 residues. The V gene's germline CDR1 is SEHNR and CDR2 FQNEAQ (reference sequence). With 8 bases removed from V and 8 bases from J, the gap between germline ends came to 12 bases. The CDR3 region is CASVIGGGYTF. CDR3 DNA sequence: TGTGCCAGCGTAATAGGGGGAGGCTACACCTTC.

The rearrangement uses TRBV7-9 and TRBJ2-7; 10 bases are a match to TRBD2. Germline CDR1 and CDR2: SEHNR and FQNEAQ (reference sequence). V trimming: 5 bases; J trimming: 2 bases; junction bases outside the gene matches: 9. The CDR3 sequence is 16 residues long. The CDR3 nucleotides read TGTGCCAGCAGCCCCCTTCTAGCGGGAGATCCCTACGAGCAGTACTTC. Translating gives CASSPLLAGDPYEQYF.

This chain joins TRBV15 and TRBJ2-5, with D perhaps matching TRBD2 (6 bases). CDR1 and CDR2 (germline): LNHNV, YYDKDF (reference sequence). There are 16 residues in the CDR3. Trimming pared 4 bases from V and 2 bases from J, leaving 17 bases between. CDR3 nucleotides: TGTGCCACCAGCAACCCAGACCTAGCGAGTCAAGAGACCCAGTACTTC. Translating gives CATSNPDLASQETQYF.

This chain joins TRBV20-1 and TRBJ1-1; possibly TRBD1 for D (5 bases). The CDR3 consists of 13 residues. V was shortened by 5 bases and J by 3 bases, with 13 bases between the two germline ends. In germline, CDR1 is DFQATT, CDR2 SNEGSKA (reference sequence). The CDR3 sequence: CSASPGRYTEAFF. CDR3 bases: TGCAGTGCTTCCCCGGGACGGTACACTGAAGCTTTCTTT.

CDR3 protein: CASSQDYRESTGELFF. The DNA of the CDR3 is TGTGCCAGCAGCCAAGATTACAGGGAGAGTACCGGGGAGCTGTTTTTT. The chain is built from TRBV3-1 and TRBJ2-2, with D perhaps TRBD1 (6 bases). Germline values: CDR1 LGHDT, CDR2 YNNKEL (reference sequence). Trimming stripped 0 bases from V and 5 bases from J, with 13 bases between. The CDR3 loop spans 16 amino acids.

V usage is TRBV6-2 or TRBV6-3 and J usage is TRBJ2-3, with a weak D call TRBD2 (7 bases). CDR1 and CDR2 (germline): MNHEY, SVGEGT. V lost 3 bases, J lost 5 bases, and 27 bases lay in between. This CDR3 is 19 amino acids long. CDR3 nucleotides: TGTGCCAGCAGTTATTGTTGTTCTCTACGGGGGGCCGGTGGAGATACGCAGTATTTT. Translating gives CASSYCCSLRGAGGDTQYF.

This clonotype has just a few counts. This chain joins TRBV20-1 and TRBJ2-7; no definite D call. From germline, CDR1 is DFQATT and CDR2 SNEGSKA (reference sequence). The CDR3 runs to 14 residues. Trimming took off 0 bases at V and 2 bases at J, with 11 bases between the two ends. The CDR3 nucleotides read TGCAGTGCTAGAGAGGGCCAGGTCGCCTACGAGCAGTACTTC. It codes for CSAREGQVAYEQYF.

The CDR3 bases are TGCAGTGCTAGCACAGGGACTAGCGGGACCCTCTGGGAGGGTACGCAGTATTTT. It translates to CSASTGTSGTLWEGTQYF. This chain uses TRBV20-1 with TRBJ2-3, with 13 bases aligning to TRBD2. Germline CDR1 is DFQATT and CDR2 is SNEGSKA (reference sequence). The CDR3 sequence is 18 residues long. V dropped 3 bases and J dropped 8; count of bases not matched to a gene: 17.

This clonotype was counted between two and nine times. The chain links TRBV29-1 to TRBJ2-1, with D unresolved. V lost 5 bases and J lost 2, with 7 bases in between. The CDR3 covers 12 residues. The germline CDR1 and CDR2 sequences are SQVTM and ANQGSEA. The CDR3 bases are TGCAGCGTTCCGACGCCCTACAATGAGCAGTTCTTC. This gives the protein CSVPTPYNEQFF.

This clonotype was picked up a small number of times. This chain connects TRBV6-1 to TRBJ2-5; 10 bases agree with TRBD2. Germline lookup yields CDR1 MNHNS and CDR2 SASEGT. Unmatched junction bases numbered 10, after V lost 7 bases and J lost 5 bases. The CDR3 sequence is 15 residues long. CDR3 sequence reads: CASTSGGKIPETQYF. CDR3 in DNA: TGTGCCAGCACTAGCGGGGGAAAAATTCCCGAGACCCAGTACTTC.

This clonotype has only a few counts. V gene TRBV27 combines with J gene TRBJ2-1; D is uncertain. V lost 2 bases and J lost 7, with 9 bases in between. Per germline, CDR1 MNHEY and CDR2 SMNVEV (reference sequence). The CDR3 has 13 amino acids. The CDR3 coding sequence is TGTGCCAGCAGTTTAGATGATAAGAATGAGCAGTTCTTC. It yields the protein CASSLDDKNEQFF.

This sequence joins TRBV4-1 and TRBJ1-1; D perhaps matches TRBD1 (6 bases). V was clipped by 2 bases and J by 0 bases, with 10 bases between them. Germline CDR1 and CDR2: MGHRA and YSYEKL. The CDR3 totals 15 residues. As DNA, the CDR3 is TGCGCCAGCAGCCAAAAACAGGGCTTGAACACTGAAGCTTTCTTT. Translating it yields CASSQKQGLNTEAFF.

CDR3 amino acids: CATSRERTGVSYEQYF. In DNA, the CDR3 is TGTGCCACCAGCAGAGAAAGGACAGGAGTCTCCTACGAGCAGTACTTC. The chain recombines TRBV15 with TRBJ2-7; 7 bases are a match to TRBD1. The junction had 5 bases not matched to a gene; V was cut back by 0 bases and J by 0 bases. The CDR3 spans 16 residues. The germline V gene has CDR1 LNHNV and CDR2 YYDKDF (reference sequence). The full variable domain, its missing parts supplied by reference TRBV15 and TRBJ2-7, is DAMVIQNPRYQVTQFGKPVTLSCSQTLNHNVMYWYQQKSSQAPKLLFHYYDKDFNNEADTPDNFQSRRPNTSFCFLDIRSPGLGDTAMYLCATSRERTGVSYEQYFGPGTRLTVT.

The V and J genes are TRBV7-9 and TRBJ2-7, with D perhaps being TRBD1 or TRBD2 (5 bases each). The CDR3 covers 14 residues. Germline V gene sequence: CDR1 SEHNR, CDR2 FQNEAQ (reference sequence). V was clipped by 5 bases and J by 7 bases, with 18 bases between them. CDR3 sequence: CASSPRDRVREQYF. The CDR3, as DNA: TGTGCCAGCAGCCCCCGGGACCGCGTTAGGGAGCAGTACTTC.

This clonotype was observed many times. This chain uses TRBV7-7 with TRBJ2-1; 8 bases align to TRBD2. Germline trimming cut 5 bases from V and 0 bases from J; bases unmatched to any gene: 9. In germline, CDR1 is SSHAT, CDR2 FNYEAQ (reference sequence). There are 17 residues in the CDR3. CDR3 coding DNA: TGTGCCAGCAGCCCCGGCGGGGGACTAGGCTCCTACAATGAGCAGTTCTTC. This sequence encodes CASSPGGGLGSYNEQFF.

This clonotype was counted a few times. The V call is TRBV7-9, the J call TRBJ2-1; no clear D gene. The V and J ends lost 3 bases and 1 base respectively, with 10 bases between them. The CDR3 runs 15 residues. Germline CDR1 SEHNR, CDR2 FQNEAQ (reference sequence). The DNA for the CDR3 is TGTGCCAGCAGCTTGGTGGCGGCATCCTACAATGAGCAGTTCTTC. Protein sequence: CASSLVAASYNEQFF.

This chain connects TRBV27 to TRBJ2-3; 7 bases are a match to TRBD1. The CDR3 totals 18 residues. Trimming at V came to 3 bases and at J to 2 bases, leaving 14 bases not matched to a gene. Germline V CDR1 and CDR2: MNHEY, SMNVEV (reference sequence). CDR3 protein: CASSFRPPGQEATDTQYF. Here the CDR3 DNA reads TGTGCCAGCAGTTTCCGCCCCCCAGGACAGGAGGCCACAGATACGCAGTATTTT.